The next 21 T cell receptor beta chains were all read from a single sample in a study of shared clonotypes between healthy human individuals (dated by TCRdb to about 2020). Libraries were built with the immunoSEQ multiplex PCR assay. TCRdb carries this immuneACCESS record with in-frame sequences only. Its versions omit some clonotypes, under half of them owing to an unresolved V gene in the studies checked, with the rest unexplained. Here the sample has approximately 2.5 million clones; 93% occur a single time. The top ten clonotypes cover approximately 0.36% of the sample. The source material was naive CD4+ T cells from PBMCs. The cell subset or site label corresponds to: CD45RA+ positively selected. Receptor source: a young man in good health. Some clones in this sample may be carry-over from other donors' samples.

The chain uses TRBV5-8 and TRBJ2-3; D ambiguous. The CDR3 has 14 residues. Germline CDR1 reads SGHTS; CDR2 reads YDEGEE. Trimming pared 0 bases from V and 2 bases from J, leaving 7 bases between. CDR3 loop: CASSLGQHTDTQYF. The CDR3 nucleotides read TGTGCCAGCAGCTTGGGGCAGCACACAGATACGCAGTATTTT. Full variable domain (remainder filled in from reference TRBV5-8 and TRBJ2-3): EAGVTQSPTHLIKTRGQQATLRCSPISGHTSVYWYQQALGLGLQFLLWYDEGEERNRGNFPPRFSGRQFPNYSSELNVNALELEDSALYLCASSLGQHTDTQYFGPGTRLTVL.

The chain is built from TRBV9 and TRBJ2-3; unclear D gene. This CDR3 spans 16 amino acids. Germline CDR1 SGDLS, CDR2 YYNGEE. V was clipped by 4 bases and J by 0 bases, with 15 bases between them. CDR3 residues: CASSTMGWSSTDTQYF. Here the CDR3 DNA reads TGTGCCAGCAGCACAATGGGGTGGTCTAGCACAGATACGCAGTATTTT.

V gene TRBV19 combines with J gene TRBJ1-5; D is ambiguous. Trimming stripped 2 bases from V and 10 bases from J, with 18 bases between. Germline-derived CDR1 and CDR2 are LNHDA and SQIVND (reference sequence). The CDR3 sequence is 15 residues long. This CDR3 reads CASSIWQPQVGPQHF. The CDR3 DNA is TGTGCCAGTAGTATATGGCAGCCCCAGGTAGGACCCCAGCATTTT.

The chain employs TRBV5-1 and TRBJ2-1; no definite D call. V was trimmed by 2 bases and J by 6 bases, leaving 12 bases between them. This CDR3 contains 14 residues. Germline V CDR1 and CDR2: SGHRS, YFSETQ. This CDR3 is CASSLAQSANEQFF. The DNA for the CDR3 is TGCGCCAGCAGCTTAGCCCAGAGCGCCAATGAGCAGTTCTTC.

The genes are TRBV6-6 and TRBJ2-7, with a possible D match to TRBD2 (5 bases). The CDR3 is 14 residues long. V was pared by 2 bases and J by 6 bases, with 14 bases between. Germline CDR1 is MNHNY and CDR2 is SVGAGI (reference sequence). CDR3 nucleotides: TGTGCCAGCAGTTACAATAGGCGGGCCTCCGAGCAGTACTTC. It is translated as CASSYNRRASEQYF.

This chain uses TRBV6-6 with TRBJ1-1; 10 nucleotides match TRBD1. Germline loops: CDR1 MNHNY, CDR2 SVGAGI (reference sequence). This CDR3 has 14 residues. V was clipped by 6 bases and J by 3 bases; unmatched bases: 4. DNA for the CDR3: TGTGCCAGCAGAGCCGGGACAGGGGACACTGAAGCTTTCTTT. Translating it yields CASRAGTGDTEAFF.

The V and J genes are TRBV27 and TRBJ1-1, with 10 bases lining up with TRBD1. CDR3 length equals 15 residues. V was pared by 5 bases and J by 11 bases, with 14 bases of the junction left unmatched. In germline, CDR1 is MNHEY, CDR2 SMNVEV (reference sequence). The CDR3 coding sequence is TGTGCCAGCAGTACCTCCCGACAGGGGGCAGGCAGGGCTTTCTTT. This codes for CASSTSRQGAGRAFF.

The chain recombines TRBV5-6 with TRBJ1-4; D remains unclear. The CDR3 has 14 amino acids. Germline-derived CDR1 and CDR2 are SGHDT and YYEEEE. The V end lost 0 bases, the J end lost 10 bases, and 13 bases lay between the germline ends. This CDR3 is CASSLGGEDGKLFF. CDR3 sequence (DNA): TGTGCCAGCAGCTTGGGTGGGGAGGATGGAAAACTGTTTTTT.

The V gene is TRBV27, the J gene TRBJ1-6; D possibly corresponds to TRBD1 (6 bases). This CDR3 has 14 amino acids. From germline, CDR1 is MNHEY and CDR2 SMNVEV (reference sequence). Trimming stripped 6 bases from V and 8 bases from J, with 14 bases between. The DNA of the CDR3 is TGTGCCAGCAGATTCGGGGGCGGTTATTCACCCCTCCACTTT. This sequence encodes CASRFGGGYSPLHF.

The chain joins TRBV6-1 to TRBJ1-1, with D maybe TRBD1 (5 bases). The CDR3 totals 14 residues. The germline gives CDR1 MNHNS, CDR2 SASEGT. Deletions cut 1 base from V and 4 bases from J, with 10 bases between. CDR3 bases: TGTGCCAGCAGTGAAGAAATCAGGGTCACTGAAGCTTTCTTT. This translates into CASSEEIRVTEAFF.

V and J are TRBV19 and TRBJ2-3, with 11 bases matching TRBD2. V lost 7 bases, J lost 4 bases, and 13 bases stayed unmatched. This CDR3 spans 17 amino acids. The V gene's germline CDR1 is LNHDA and CDR2 SQIVND (reference sequence). CDR3 DNA sequence: TGTGCCAGTAATAGGCTAGCGGGAGGTAACCCCGCAGATACGCAGTATTTT. Encoded protein: CASNRLAGGNPADTQYF. Complete variable domain (other parts from reference TRBV19 and TRBJ2-3): DGGITQSPKYLFRKEGQNVTLSCEQNLNHDAMYWYRQDPGQGLRLIYYSQIVNDFQKGDIAEGYSVSREKKESFPLTVTSAQKNPTAFYLCASNRLAGGNPADTQYFGPGTRLTVL.

V and J are TRBV29-1 and TRBJ2-5, with a possible D match to TRBD1 (5 bases). V was cut by 7 bases and J by 5 bases, with 14 bases left in between. Germline CDR1 SQVTM, CDR2 ANQGSEA. This CDR3 region has 12 residues. The CDR3 loop is CSALTGDETQYF. In nucleotides, the CDR3 is TGCAGCGCGTTAACAGGTGACGAGACCCAGTACTTC.

This clone was recorded once. The CDR3 region is CASRRTSGPSTDTQYF. CDR3 nucleotides: TGTGCCAGCAGACGGACTAGCGGGCCTAGCACAGATACGCAGTATTTT. The chain recombines TRBV14 with TRBJ2-3; 11 nucleotides line up with TRBD2. The V segment lost 6 bases and the J segment 0 bases; nucleotides outside the gene matches: 5. The germline CDR1 and CDR2 sequences are SGHDN and FVKESK. This CDR3 contains 16 residues.

V usage is TRBV11-3 and J usage is TRBJ2-1; 7 bases are shared with TRBD1. V gave up 5 bases and J gave up 6 bases; unmatched junction bases: 7. The CDR3 is made up of 14 amino acids. The germline CDR1 and CDR2 sequences are SGHNT and YENEEA. The CDR3 sequence is CASSKAGGVNEQFF. In DNA form, the CDR3 reads TGTGCCAGCAGCAAGGCAGGGGGAGTCAATGAGCAGTTCTTC.

This clone was recorded once. The chain has TRBV5-1 and TRBJ2-6; D not resolved. There are 16 residues in the CDR3. V lost 0 bases, J lost 4 bases, and 11 bases lay in between. The germline gives CDR1 SGHRS, CDR2 YFSETQ. CDR3 amino acids: CASSLDPNPGANVLTF. CDR3 bases: TGCGCCAGCAGCTTGGATCCGAATCCCGGGGCCAACGTCCTGACTTTC.

The V gene is TRBV15, the J gene TRBJ1-4; 8 bases fit TRBD1. The CDR3 runs to 16 residues. V lost 5 bases to trimming and J lost 7 bases; unmatched junction nucleotides: 12. CDR1 and CDR2 from the germline V gene are LNHNV and YYDKDF (reference sequence). The CDR3 loop reads CATSLRGAQGGEKLFF. The CDR3 nucleotides read TGTGCCACCAGCCTTAGGGGGGCACAGGGGGGTGAAAAACTGTTTTTT.

The CDR3 is CAISPRQGSYEQYF. The CDR3 nucleotides read TGTGCCATCAGTCCCCGACAGGGCTCCTACGAGCAGTACTTC. The gene calls are TRBV10-3 and TRBJ2-7; 7 nucleotides agree with TRBD1. The CDR3 covers 14 residues. V lost 5 bases to trimming and J lost 0 bases; unmatched junction nucleotides: 4. Germline CDR1 is ENHRY and CDR2 is SYGVKD.

The chain links TRBV27 to TRBJ1-5; the D gene is possibly TRBD1 (5 bases). V was cut by 5 bases and J by 5 bases, with 10 bases left in between. CDR1 is MNHEY, CDR2 SMNVEV, per germline (reference sequence). This CDR3 region has 13 residues. The CDR3 coding sequence is TGTGCCAGCAGTCCTTCCAGGGATCAGCCCCAGCATTTT. Amino acids: CASSPSRDQPQHF.

This chain connects TRBV18 to TRBJ1-5; no clear D. The V end was cut by 2 bases, the J end by 3 bases, with 14 bases between. Germline lookup yields CDR1 KGHSH and CDR2 LQKENI. CDR3 size: 16 residues. CDR3 sequence (DNA): TGTGCCAGCTCACCAAGACCGGGAGCCACCAATCAGCCCCAGCATTTT. Its protein product is CASSPRPGATNQPQHF. The whole variable domain, remainder taken from reference TRBV18 and TRBJ1-5, is NAGVMQNPRHLVRRRGQEARLRCSPMKGHSHVYWYRQLPEEGLKFMVYLQKENIIDESGMPKERFSAEFPKEGPSILRIQQVVRGDSAAYFCASSPRPGATNQPQHFGDGTRLSIL.

In this sample, this clone turned up once. J is TRBJ2-2 and V is TRBV11-2, with TRBD2 as a possible D gene (6 bases). Germline CDR1 reads SGHAT; CDR2 reads FQNNGV. Trimming cost V 4 bases and J 5 bases, with 17 bases left between them. This CDR3 has 16 amino acids. CDR3 loop: CASSYSRLVTTGELFF. The CDR3 coding sequence is TGTGCCAGCAGCTACTCAAGACTAGTGACAACCGGGGAGCTGTTTTTT.

The rearrangement links TRBV7-3 to TRBJ2-7; 9 nucleotides line up with TRBD1. Unmatched junction bases numbered 2, after V lost 9 bases and J lost 5 bases. The CDR3 is 11 residues long. Germline values: CDR1 SGHTA, CDR2 FQGTGA. The CDR3 loop is CARQGADEQYF. In nucleotides, the CDR3 is TGTGCCAGACAGGGGGCCGACGAGCAGTACTTC.